This T cell receptor (beta chain) originates from a study of blood T cell repertoires in COVID-19. Seattle patients were enrolled while actively infected and followed longitudinally. Some clones are missing from TCRdb's copy, which holds only in-frame ones; the method was immunoSEQ multiplex PCR. This sample carries a few hundred thousand clones, 80% to 95% of them seen once, and the ten largest clones take approximately 7.5%. The TCR originated in a woman in her twenties or thirties with COVID-19, enrolled during active disease. Sequenced sample: peripheral blood.

Here the CDR3 reads CSALGTAYEQYF. The CDR3 bases are TGCAGCGCCCTCGGTACTGCCTACGAGCAGTACTTC. This sequence joins TRBV29-1 and TRBJ2-7; D gene unclear. With 7 bases removed from V and 2 bases from J, the gap between germline ends came to 12 bases. CDR3 length equals 12 residues. Germline values: CDR1 SQVTM, CDR2 ANQGSEA.